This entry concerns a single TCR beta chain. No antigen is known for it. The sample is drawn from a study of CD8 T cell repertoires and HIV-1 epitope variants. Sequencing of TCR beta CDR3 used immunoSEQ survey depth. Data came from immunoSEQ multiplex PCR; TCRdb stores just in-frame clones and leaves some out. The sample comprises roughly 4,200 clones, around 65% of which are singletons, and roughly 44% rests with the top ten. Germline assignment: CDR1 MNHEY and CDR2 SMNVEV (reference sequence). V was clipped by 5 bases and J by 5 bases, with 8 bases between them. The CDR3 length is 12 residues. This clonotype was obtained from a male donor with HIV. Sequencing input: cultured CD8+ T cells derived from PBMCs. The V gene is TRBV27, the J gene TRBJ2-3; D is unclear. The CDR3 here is CASSLLGDTQYF. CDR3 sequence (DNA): TGTGCCAGCAGTCTCCTTGGAGATACGCAGTATTTT.